This TCR beta chain was captured by sequencing in a study of T-cell reconstitution after alpha-beta-depleted transplantation in children. The V gene end was trimmed by 6 bases and the J gene end by 5 bases; junction bases not matched to a gene: 3. The CDR3 is 14 amino acids. Unique molecular identifiers tagged the TCRbeta library. One entry per CDR3 protein, called by TCRdb with MiXCR from the PCR reads. The repertoire holds almost 400,000 distinct CDR3 sequences, with roughly 20% as singletons. The starting material was PBMCs from the stem cell graft donor, obtained from the stem cell graft. The chain recombines TRBV12-3 or TRBV12-4 with TRBJ2-1, with 11 positions matching TRBD2. The TCR sequence derives from a human donor who donated a stem cell graft to a child with acute myeloid leukemia. This CDR3 is CASRLAGVHNEQFF. The CDR3, as DNA: TGTGCCAGCAGACTAGCGGGAGTCCACAATGAGCAGTTCTTC.